What follows describes a single T cell receptor (beta chain). Other nucleotide sequences from this sample produce the same CDR3. Deletions cut 5 bases from V and 4 bases from J, with 10 bases between. This CDR3 comprises 13 residues. Germline lookup yields CDR1 LNHNV and CDR2 YYDKDF (reference sequence). This sample stems from a study of control samples from healthy donors and cancer patients. Data came from immunoSEQ multiplex PCR; TCRdb stores just in-frame clones and leaves some out. The data contain about 170,000 clones, just over 90% of them seen just once; the ten biggest clones take up roughly 4.3%.

The rearrangement links TRBV15 to TRBJ2-3; tentatively, D is TRBD1 or TRBD2 (5 bases each). Sequencing input: blood. The sequence was collected from a woman aged 55-70 years in good health. The CDR3 sequence is CATSRGTPDTQYF. The CDR3 DNA reads TGTGCCACCAGCCGAGGGACCCCAGATACGCAGTATTTT.